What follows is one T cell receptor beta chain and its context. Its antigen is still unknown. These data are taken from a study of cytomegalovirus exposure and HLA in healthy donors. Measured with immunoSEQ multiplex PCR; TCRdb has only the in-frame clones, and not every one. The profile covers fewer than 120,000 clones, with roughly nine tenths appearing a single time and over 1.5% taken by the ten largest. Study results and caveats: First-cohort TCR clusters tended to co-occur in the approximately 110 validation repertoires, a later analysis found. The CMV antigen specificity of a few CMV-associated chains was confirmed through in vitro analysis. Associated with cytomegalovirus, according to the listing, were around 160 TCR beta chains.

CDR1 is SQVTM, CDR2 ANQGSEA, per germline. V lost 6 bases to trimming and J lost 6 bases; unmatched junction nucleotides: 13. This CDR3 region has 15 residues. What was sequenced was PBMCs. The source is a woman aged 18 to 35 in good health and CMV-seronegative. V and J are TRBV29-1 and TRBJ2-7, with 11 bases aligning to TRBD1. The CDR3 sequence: CSVCPKGTGGSEQYF. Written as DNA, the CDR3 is TGCAGCGTGTGTCCGAAAGGGACAGGGGGGAGCGAGCAGTACTTC.